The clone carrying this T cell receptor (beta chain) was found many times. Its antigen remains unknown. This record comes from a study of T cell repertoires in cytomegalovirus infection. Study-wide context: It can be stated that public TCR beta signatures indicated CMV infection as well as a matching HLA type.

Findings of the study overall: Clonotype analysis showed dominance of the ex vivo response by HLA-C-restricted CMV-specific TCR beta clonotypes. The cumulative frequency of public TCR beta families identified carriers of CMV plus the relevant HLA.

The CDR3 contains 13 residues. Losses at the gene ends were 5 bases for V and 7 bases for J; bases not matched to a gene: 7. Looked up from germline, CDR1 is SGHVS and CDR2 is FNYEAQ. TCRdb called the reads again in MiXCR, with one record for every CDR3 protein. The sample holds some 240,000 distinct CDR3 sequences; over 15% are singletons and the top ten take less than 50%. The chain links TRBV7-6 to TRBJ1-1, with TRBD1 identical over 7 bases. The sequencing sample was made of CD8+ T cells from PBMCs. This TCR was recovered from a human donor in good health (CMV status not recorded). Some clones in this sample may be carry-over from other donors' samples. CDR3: CASSLGTADEAFF. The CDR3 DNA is TGTGCCAGCAGCCTCGGGACAGCAGATGAAGCTTTCTTT.